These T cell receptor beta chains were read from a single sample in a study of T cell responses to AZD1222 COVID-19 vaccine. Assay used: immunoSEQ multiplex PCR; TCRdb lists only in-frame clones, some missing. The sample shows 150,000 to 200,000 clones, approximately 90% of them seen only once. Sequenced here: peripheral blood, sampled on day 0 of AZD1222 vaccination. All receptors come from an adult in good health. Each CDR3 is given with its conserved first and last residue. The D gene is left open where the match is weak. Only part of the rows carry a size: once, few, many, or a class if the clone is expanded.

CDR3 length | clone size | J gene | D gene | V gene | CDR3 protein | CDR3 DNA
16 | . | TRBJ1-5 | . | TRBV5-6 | CASSLAGPGGNQPQHF | TGTGCCAGCAGCTTGGCGGGACCCGGGGGCAATCAGCCCCAGCATTTT
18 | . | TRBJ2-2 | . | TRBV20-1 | CSASGALGIKLNTGELFF | TGCAGTGCTAGTGGGGCCCTGGGGATAAAATTGAACACCGGGGAGCTGTTTTTT
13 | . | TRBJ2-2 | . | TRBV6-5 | CASSSPSPGELFF | TGTGCCAGCAGTAGCCCGAGTCCCGGGGAGCTGTTTTTT
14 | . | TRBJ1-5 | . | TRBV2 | CASSENFSNQPQHF | TGTGCCAGCAGTGAAAACTTTAGCAATCAGCCCCAGCATTTT
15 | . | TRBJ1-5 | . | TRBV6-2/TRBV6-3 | CASSYFRGDNQPQHF | TGTGCCAGCAGTTACTTCCGGGGTGACAATCAGCCCCAGCATTTT
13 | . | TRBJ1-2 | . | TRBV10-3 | CAISDSGGYGYTF | TGTGCCATCAGTGATTCCGGGGGGTATGGCTACACCTTC
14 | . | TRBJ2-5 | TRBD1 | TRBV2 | CASRGTGEQETQYF | TGTGCCAGCAGAGGGACAGGGGAACAAGAGACCCAGTACTTC
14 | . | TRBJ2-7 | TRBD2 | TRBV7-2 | CASSFSGEGYEQYF | TGTGCCAGCAGCTTTAGCGGGGAGGGGTACGAGCAGTACTTC
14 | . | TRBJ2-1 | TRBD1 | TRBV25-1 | CASQHRGAGNEQFF | TGTGCCAGCCAGCACAGGGGGGCGGGCAATGAGCAGTTCTTC
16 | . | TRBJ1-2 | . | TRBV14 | CASSQESSGVRRGYTF | TGTGCCAGCAGCCAAGAAAGTTCCGGTGTCAGGAGGGGCTACACCTTC
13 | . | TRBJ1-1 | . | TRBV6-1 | CASSEEANTEAFF | TGTGCCAGCAGTGAGGAGGCGAACACTGAAGCTTTCTTT
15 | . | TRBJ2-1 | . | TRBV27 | CASSLSRSSYNEQFF | TGTGCCAGCAGTTTATCCAGGAGCTCCTACAATGAGCAGTTCTTC
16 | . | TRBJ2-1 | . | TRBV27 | CASSLLRVSSYNEQFF | TGTGCCAGCAGTTTACTTCGGGTTAGCTCCTACAATGAGCAGTTCTTC
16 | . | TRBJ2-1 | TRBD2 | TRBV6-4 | CASSDWGGSSYNEQFF | TGTGCCAGCAGTGACTGGGGCGGGAGCTCCTACAATGAGCAGTTCTTC
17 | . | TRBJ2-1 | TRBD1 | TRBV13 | CASSLLGGGQGYNEQFF | TGTGCCAGCAGCTTACTTGGGGGGGGACAGGGCTACAATGAGCAGTTCTTC
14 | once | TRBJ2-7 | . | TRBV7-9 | CASSSRDKGWEQYF | TGTGCCAGCAGCTCCCGGGACAAGGGGTGGGAGCAGTACTTC
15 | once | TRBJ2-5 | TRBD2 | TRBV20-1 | CSASLSSGGQETQYF | TGCAGTGCTAGTCTTTCTAGCGGGGGTCAAGAGACCCAGTACTTC
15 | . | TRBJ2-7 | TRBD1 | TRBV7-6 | CASSLEAGGKDEQYF | TGTGCCAGCAGCTTAGAGGCAGGGGGCAAGGACGAGCAGTACTTC
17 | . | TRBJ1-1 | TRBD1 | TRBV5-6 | CASSYLPMGTGNTEAFF | TGTGCCAGCAGCTATTTGCCAATGGGGACAGGGAACACTGAAGCTTTCTTT
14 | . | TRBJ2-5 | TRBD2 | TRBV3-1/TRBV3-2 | CASSPPGLQETQYF | TGTGCCAGCAGCCCGCCGGGACTACAAGAGACCCAGTACTTC
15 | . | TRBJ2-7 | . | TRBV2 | CASSEAPGRAYEQYF | TGTGCCAGCAGTGAAGCGCCGGGCAGGGCCTACGAGCAGTACTTC
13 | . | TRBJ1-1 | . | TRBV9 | CASSVSGGTEAFF | TGTGCCAGCAGCGTTTCCGGGGGCACTGAAGCTTTCTTT
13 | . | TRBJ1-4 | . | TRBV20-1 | CSASLTVGEKLFF | TGCAGTGCTAGTTTGACAGTTGGTGAAAAACTGTTTTTT
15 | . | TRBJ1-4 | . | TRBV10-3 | CAISELGGPGEKLFF | TGTGCCATCAGTGAGTTAGGGGGGCCGGGTGAAAAACTGTTTTTT
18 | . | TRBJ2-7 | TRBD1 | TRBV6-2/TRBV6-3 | CASSYTSGTGTSSYEQYF | TGTGCCAGCAGTTACACATCCGGGACAGGGACCAGCTCCTACGAGCAGTACTTC
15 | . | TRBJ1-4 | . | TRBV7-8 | CASSRLGGRVEKLFF | TGTGCCAGCAGCCGACTCGGGGGGCGGGTTGAAAAACTGTTTTTT
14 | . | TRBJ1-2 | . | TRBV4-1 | CASSPTGTEYGYTF | TGCGCCAGCAGCCCAACCGGGACCGAGTATGGCTACACCTTC
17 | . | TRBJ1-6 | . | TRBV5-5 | CASSPGPLNSYNSPLHF | TGTGCCAGCAGTCCCGGGCCGCTAAACTCCTATAATTCACCCCTCCACTTT
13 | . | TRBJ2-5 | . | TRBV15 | CATRQQGPETQYF | TGTGCCACCAGGCAACAGGGACCAGAGACCCAGTACTTC